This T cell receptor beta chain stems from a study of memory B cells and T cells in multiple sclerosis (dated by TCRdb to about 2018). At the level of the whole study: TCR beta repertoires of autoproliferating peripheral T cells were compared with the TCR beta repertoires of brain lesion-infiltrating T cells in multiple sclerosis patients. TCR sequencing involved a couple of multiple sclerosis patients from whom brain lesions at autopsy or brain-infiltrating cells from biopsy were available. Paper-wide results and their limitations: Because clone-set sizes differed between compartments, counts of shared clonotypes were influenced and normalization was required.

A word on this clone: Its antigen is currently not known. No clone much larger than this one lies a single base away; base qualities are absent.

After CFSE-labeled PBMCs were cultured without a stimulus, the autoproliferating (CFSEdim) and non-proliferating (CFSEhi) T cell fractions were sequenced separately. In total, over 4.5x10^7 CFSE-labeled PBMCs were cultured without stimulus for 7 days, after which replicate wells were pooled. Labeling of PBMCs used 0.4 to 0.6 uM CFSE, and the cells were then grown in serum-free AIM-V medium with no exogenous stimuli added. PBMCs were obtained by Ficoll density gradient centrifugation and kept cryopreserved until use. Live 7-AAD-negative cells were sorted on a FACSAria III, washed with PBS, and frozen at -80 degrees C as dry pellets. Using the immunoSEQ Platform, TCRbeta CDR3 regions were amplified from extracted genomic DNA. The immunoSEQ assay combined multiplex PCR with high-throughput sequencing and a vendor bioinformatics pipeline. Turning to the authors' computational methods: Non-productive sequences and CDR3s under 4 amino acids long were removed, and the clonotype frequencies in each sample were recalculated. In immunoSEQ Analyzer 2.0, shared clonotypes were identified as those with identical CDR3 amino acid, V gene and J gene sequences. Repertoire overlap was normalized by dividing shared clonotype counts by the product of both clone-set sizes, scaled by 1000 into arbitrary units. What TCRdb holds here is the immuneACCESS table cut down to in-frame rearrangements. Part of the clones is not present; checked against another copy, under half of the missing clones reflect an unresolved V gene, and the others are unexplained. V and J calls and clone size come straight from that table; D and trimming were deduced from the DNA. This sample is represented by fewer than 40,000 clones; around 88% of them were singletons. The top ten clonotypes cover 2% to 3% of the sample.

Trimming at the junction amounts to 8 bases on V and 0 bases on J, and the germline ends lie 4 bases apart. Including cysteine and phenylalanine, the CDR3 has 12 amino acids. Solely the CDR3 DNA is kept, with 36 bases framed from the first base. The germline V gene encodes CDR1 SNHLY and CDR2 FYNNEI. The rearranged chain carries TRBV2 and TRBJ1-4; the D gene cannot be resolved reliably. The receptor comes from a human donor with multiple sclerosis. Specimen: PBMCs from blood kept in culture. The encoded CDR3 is CASGATNEKLFF. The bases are TGTGCCAGCGGGGCAACTAATGAAAAACTGTTTTTT.